The source of this T cell receptor (beta chain) is a study of post-analysis software for immune sequencing data. The wider study: Both relapsing-remitting and secondary progressive multiple sclerosis featured among the disease courses, as did progressive-relapsing multiple sclerosis. Whole-study findings and limits: The F measure placed samples prepared in the same batch into strongly shared clusters. In patients, TRBV5-6, TRBV5-1 and TRBV20-1 belonged to roughly five TRBV segments found more frequently than in controls. For normalized Chao1 diversity, multiple sclerosis patients scored significantly lower than controls did.

TCR beta cDNA libraries included unique molecular identifiers. Hundreds of thousands of cDNA molecules came from around 1 to 9.1 million T cells. In TCRdb, the PCR reads were re-called with MiXCR into one record per CDR3 protein. The table shows hundreds of thousands of distinct CDR3 sequences, with around 60% occurring only once. Between the trimmed V and J ends, which lost 1 base and 5 bases, there was a span of 11 bases. CDR1 and CDR2 (germline): MGHRA, YSYEKL. The CDR3 contains 14 residues. Details on this clonotype: Its antigen is unidentified.

The chain recombines TRBV4-1 with TRBJ2-5, with D unresolved. This sequence originates from a girl aged 2 to 9 with multiple sclerosis. Sequencing was done on a sample of blood. The CDR3 nucleotides are TGCGCCAGCAGCCAAGCGGCTAGGGATGAGACCCAGTACTTC. Its translation: CASSQAARDETQYF.